This TCR beta chain is drawn from a study of cytomegalovirus exposure and HLA in healthy donors. Germline V gives CDR1 SQVTM, CDR2 ANQGSEA. The V gene end was trimmed by 5 bases and the J gene end by 4 bases; junction bases not matched to a gene: 11. The CDR3 runs to 15 residues. Note on this clone: Its antigen is undetermined.

Whole-study findings and limits: With later analysis, a missense DCLRE1C variant became linked to TCR beta V- and J-gene trimming.

A multiplex PCR was run with 60 Vbeta primers and 13 Jbeta primers. Assay: immunoSEQ multiplex PCR; the TCRdb copy retains only in-frame clones and omits some. The repertoire holds around 150,000 clones, with 81% as singletons. The specimen was PBMCs. This sequence joins TRBV29-1 and TRBJ1-2; 9 bases are shared with TRBD1. The receptor was isolated from a woman aged 18-29 years in good health and CMV-seronegative. This chain's CDR3 is CSVNSGQGLVYGYTF. The DNA for the CDR3 is TGCAGCGTTAACTCGGGACAGGGACTGGTCTATGGCTACACCTTC.